The sequence of this T cell receptor beta chain was determined in a study of T cell responses to AZD1222 COVID-19 vaccine. Overall study results and limits: Unmutated variant regions are reportedly targeted by nearly half of spike-specific TCRs. Spike-specific TCR breadth and depth went up after people got two AZD1222 doses. Females made up more of the donors, who were largely white British, and clonal diversity may have come out too low.

For this clone: As yet, its antigen is unknown.

V dropped 2 bases and J dropped 4 bases, with 9 bases sitting between them. This CDR3 region has 14 residues. Germline CDR1 reads MNHEY; CDR2 reads SMNVEV (reference sequence). Profiling relied on immunoSEQ multiplex PCR, and the TCRdb table lists in-frame clones only, not all of them. The sample consists of approximately 170,000 clones, 80% to 90% of them appearing once. The source of this sequence is an adult in good health. The chain has TRBV27 and TRBJ1-5; D is ambiguous. Material: peripheral blood, obtained on day 0 of AZD1222 vaccination. CDR3 in DNA: TGTGCCAGCAGTTTAGGTCGGCAGAATCAGCCCCAGCATTTT. Translation gives CASSLGRQNQPQHF.